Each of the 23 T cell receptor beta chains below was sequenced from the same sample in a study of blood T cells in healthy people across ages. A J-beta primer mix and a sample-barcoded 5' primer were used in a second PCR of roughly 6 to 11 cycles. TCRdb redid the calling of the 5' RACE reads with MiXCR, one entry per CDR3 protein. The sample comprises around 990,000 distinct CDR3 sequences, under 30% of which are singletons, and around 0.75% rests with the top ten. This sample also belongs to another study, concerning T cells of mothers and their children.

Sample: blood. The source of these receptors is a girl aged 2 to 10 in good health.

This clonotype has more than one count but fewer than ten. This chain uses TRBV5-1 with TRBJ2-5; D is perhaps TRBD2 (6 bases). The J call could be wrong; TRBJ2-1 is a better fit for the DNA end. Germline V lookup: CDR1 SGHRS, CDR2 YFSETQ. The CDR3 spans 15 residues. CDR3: CASSGLEGGVNEQFF. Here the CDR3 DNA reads TGCGCCAGCAGCGGGCTGGAGGGAGGAGTAAATGAGCAGTTCTTC.

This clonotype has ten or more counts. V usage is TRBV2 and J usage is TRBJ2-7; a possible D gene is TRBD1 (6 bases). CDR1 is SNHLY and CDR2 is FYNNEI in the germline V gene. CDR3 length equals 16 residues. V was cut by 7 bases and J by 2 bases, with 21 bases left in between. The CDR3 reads CASTGVLRSKTYEQYF. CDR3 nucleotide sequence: TGTGCCAGCACAGGGGTTCTGCGTAGTAAAACCTACGAGCAGTACTTC.

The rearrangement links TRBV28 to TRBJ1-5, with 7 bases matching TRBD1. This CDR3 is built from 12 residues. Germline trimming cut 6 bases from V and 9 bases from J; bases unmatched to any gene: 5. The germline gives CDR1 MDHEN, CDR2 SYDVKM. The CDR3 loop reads CASSPDRAPQHF. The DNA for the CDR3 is TGTGCCAGCAGCCCTGACAGGGCGCCCCAGCATTTT.

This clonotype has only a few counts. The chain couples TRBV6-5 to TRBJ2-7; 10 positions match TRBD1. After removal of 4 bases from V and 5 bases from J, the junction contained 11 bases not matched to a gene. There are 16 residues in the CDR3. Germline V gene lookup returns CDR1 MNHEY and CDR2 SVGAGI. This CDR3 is CASSFGVSGTGDEQYF. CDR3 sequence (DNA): TGTGCCAGCAGTTTCGGAGTATCCGGGACAGGGGACGAGCAGTACTTC.

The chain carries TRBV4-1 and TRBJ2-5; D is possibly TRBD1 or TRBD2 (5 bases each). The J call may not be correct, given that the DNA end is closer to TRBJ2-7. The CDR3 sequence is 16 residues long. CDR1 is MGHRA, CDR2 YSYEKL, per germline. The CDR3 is CASSQDGHPSLYEQYF. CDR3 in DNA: TGCGCCAGCAGCCAAGATGGACATCCTAGCCTCTACGAGCAGTACTTC.

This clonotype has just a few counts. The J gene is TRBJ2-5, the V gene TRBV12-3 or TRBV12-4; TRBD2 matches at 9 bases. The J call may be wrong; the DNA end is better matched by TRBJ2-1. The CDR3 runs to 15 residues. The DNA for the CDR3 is TGTGCCAGCAAAGAGACTAGCGGTGTCTACAATGAGCAGTTCTTC. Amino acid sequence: CASKETSGVYNEQFF.

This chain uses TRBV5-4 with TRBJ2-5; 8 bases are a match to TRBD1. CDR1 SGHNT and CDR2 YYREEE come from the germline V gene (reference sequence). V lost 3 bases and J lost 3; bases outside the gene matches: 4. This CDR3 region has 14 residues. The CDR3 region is CASSSQQGEETQYF. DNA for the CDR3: TGTGCCAGCAGCTCGCAACAGGGGGAAGAGACCCAGTACTTC.

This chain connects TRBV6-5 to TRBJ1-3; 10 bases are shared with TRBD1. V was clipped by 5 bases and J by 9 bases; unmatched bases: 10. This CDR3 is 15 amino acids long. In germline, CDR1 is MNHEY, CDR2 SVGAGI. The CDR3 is CASSPLGTGVITIYF. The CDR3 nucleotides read TGTGCCAGCAGTCCGCTCGGGACAGGGGTAATCACCATATATTTT.

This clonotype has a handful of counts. The CDR3 region is CASSILAGTIYEQYF. The CDR3 nucleotides read TGTGCCAGCAGCATACTAGCGGGAACGATCTACGAGCAGTACTTC. The chain employs TRBV27 and TRBJ2-7; 10 bases map to TRBD2. V gave up 6 bases and J gave up 3 bases; unmatched junction bases: 8. Germline V gene sequence: CDR1 MNHEY, CDR2 SMNVEV (reference sequence). This CDR3 is built from 15 residues.

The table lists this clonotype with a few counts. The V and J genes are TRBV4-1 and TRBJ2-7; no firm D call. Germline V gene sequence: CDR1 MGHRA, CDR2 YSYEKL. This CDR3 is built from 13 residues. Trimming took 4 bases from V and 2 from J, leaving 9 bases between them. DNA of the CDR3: TGCGCCAGCAGCCGCGAAGGAGCCTACGAGCAGTACTTC. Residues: CASSREGAYEQYF.

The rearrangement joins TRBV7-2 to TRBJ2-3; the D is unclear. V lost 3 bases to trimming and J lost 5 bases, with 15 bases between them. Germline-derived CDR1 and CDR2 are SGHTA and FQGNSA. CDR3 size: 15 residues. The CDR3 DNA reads TGTGCCAGCAGCTTGAGGTTCCCTCCTCGAGATACGCAGTATTTT. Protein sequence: CASSLRFPPRDTQYF.

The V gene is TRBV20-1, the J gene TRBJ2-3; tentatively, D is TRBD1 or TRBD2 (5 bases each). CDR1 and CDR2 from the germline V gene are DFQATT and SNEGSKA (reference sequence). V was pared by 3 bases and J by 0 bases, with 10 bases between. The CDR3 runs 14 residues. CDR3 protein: CSASTGPSTDTQYF. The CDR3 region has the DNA TGCAGTGCTAGTACGGGACCTAGCACAGATACGCAGTATTTT.

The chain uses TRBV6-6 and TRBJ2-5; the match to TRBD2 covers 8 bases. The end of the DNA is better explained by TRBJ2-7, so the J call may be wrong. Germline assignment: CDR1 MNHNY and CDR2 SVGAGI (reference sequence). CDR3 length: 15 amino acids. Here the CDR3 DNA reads TGTGCCAGCAGTTACGAGATTAGCGGGATAAACGAGCAGTACTTC. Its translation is CASSYEISGINEQYF.

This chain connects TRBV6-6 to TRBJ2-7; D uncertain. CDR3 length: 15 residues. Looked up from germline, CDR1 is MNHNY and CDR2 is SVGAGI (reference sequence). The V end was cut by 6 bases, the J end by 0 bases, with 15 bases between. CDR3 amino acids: CASSDPHAPSYEQYF. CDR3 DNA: TGTGCCAGCAGCGACCCGCACGCCCCCTCCTACGAGCAGTACTTC.

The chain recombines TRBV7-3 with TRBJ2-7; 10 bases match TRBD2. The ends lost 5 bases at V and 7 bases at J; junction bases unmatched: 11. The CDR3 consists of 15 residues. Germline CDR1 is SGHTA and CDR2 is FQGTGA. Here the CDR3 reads CASSRAHSSGREQYF. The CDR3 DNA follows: TGTGCCAGCAGCCGCGCCCACTCTAGCGGGAGAGAGCAGTACTTC.

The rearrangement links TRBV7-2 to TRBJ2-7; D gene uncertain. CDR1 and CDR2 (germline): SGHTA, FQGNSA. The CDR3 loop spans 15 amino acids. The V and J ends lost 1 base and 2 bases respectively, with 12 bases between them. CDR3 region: CASSLGINEPYEQYF. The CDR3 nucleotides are TGTGCCAGCAGCTTAGGTATTAACGAACCCTACGAGCAGTACTTC. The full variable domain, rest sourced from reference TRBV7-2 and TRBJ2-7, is GAGVSQSPSNKVTEKGKDVELRCDPISGHTALYWYRQSLGQGLEFLIYFQGNSAPDKSGLPSDRFSAERTGGSVSTLTIQRTQQEDSAVYLCASSLGINEPYEQYFGPGTRLTVT.

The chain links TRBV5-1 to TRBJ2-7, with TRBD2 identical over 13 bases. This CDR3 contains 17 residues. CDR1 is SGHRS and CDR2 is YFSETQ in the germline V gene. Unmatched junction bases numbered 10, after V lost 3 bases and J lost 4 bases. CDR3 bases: TGCGCCAGCAGCTCAACCGGGACTAGCGGGGTTTCATACGAGCAGTACTTC. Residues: CASSSTGTSGVSYEQYF.

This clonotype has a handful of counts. CDR3 sequence reads: CASSLQSWTGEETQYF. Written as DNA, the CDR3 is TGTGCCAGCAGCTTGCAGAGTTGGACAGGGGAAGAGACCCAGTACTTC. The chain carries TRBV5-6 and TRBJ2-5; 9 bases line up with TRBD1. CDR3 length equals 16 residues. V shed 1 base and J 3 bases; nucleotides not matched to a gene: 7. The V gene's germline CDR1 is SGHDT and CDR2 YYEEEE.

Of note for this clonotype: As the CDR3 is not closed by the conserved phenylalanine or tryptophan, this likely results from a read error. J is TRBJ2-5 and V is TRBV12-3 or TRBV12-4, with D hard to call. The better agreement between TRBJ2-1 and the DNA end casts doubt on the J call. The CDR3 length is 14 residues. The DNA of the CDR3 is TGTGCCAGCGGCCGCGGACCTCCTCGGGATGAGCAGTTCCTC. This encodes CASGRGPPRDEQFL.

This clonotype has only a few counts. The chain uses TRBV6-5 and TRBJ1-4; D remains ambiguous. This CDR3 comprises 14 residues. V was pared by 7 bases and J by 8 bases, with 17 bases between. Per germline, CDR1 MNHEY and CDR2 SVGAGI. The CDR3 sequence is CASTEEGGSEKLFF. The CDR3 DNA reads TGTGCCAGCACCGAGGAGGGAGGTAGCGAAAAACTGTTTTTT.

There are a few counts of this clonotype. CDR3 in amino acids: CASSADRAIGNTIYF. DNA for the CDR3: TGTGCCAGCAGCGCCGACAGGGCTATAGGCAACACCATATATTTT. This chain links TRBV13 with TRBJ1-3; TRBD1 matches 7 bases. This CDR3 has 15 residues. Germline CDR1 is PRHDT and CDR2 is FYEKMQ (reference sequence). The ends lost 5 bases at V and 7 bases at J; junction bases unmatched: 11. The whole variable domain, remainder taken from reference TRBV13 and TRBJ1-3, is AAGVIQSPRHLIKEKRETATLKCYPIPRHDTVYWYQQGPGQDPQFLISFYEKMQSDKGSIPDRFSAQQFSDYHSELNMSSLELGDSALYFCASSADRAIGNTIYFGEGSWLTVV.

The CDR3 here is CASSLGDRGPIYGYTF. DNA of the CDR3: TGTGCCAGCAGCTTAGGGGACAGGGGGCCTATCTATGGCTACACCTTC. The chain recombines TRBV7-9 with TRBJ1-2; 12 bases map to TRBD1. CDR1 SEHNR and CDR2 FQNEAQ come from the germline V gene (reference sequence). The CDR3 loop spans 16 amino acids. Losses at the gene ends were 1 base for V and 4 bases for J; bases not matched to a gene: 4. Full variable domain (outside the CDR3, taken from reference TRBV7-9 and TRBJ1-2): DTGVSQNPRHKITKRGQNVTFRCDPISEHNRLYWYRQTLGQGPEFLTYFQNEAQLEKSRLLSDRFSAERPKGSFSTLEIQRTEQGDSAMYLCASSLGDRGPIYGYTFGSGTRLTVV.

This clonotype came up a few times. CDR3 DNA sequence: TGTGCCACCAGCAGAGATGCGGGACTAGCGGACAATGAGCAGTTCTTC. Protein sequence: CATSRDAGLADNEQFF. This chain uses TRBV15 with TRBJ2-1; 11 bases align to TRBD2. J lost 5 bases, V lost 0 bases, and 3 bases had no gene match. CDR3 length equals 16 residues. Germline CDR1 and CDR2: LNHNV and YYDKDF (reference sequence).